This T cell receptor (beta chain) was profiled in a study of T-cell reconstitution after alpha-beta-depleted transplantation in children. Study outcomes and limitations: Diversity and T-cell counts at one year after transplant derived mostly from new T cells. Where alpha-beta T cells came from about two months after transplant was reportedly several hundred expanded graft clones. Surviving recipient T cells and thymic progenitors produced the high day-60 TCRbeta diversity seen in some patients.

Trimming took off 5 bases at V and 4 bases at J, with 15 bases between the two ends. CDR1 is SEHNR, CDR2 FQNEAQ, per germline (reference sequence). The CDR3 is 16 amino acids. This clonotype was seen more than once but under ten times. Its antigen is still unknown. Using unique molecular identifiers, the investigators prepared the TCRbeta library. TCRdb used MiXCR to reprocess the PCR reads, holding one entry per CDR3 protein. The repertoire holds around 800,000 distinct CDR3 sequences, with about 15% as singletons. The receptor's source is a male patient under 18 who had a stem cell transplant for acute lymphoblastic leukemia, so the T cells may come from the graft donor. The chain has TRBV7-9 and TRBJ2-6; possibly TRBD1 or TRBD2 for D (5 bases each). Material: PBMCs, mostly from graft donor cells, obtained 360 days after TCRalphabeta/CD19-depleted stem cell transplant. In DNA form, the CDR3 reads TGTGCCAGCAGCCTCGAGGGACCAAGCGGGGCCAACGTCCTGACTTTC. Its protein product is CASSLEGPSGANVLTF. The full variable domain, in which reference TRBV7-9 and TRBJ2-6 provide the parts outside the CDR3, is DTGVSQNPRHKITKRGQNVTFRCDPISEHNRLYWYRQTLGQGPEFLTYFQNEAQLEKSRLLSDRFSAERPKGSFSTLEIQRTEQGDSAMYLCASSLEGPSGANVLTFGAGSRLTVL.